The rows below give T cell receptor beta chains drawn from one sample of a study of OX40 agonist ivuxolimab in advanced cancers. Profiled with immunoSEQ multiplex PCR; TCRdb holds only in-frame clones, not every one. The table lists around 60,000 clones, 85% to 90% of them singletons, with about 0.8% in the top ten. The material was CD4+ or CD8+ T cells sorted from blood, obtained in a trial of the OX40 agonist ivuxolimab. The source is an adult with an advanced solid tumor such as melanoma, head and neck, liver or kidney cancer. CDR3s include the opening cysteine and the closing phenylalanine or tryptophan. D genes are given only for firm matches. Clone size is given for some rows only: seen once, a few or many times, or a class if the clone is expanded.

TRBJ2-3,TRBD2,TRBV6-5,-,CASSQTSGRGNTQYF,TGTGCCAGCAGTCAGACTAGCGGGAGAGGGAATACGCAGTATTTT
TRBJ2-7,TRBD2,TRBV11-2,-,CASSFGGRFTYEQYF,TGTGCCAGCAGCTTTGGCGGGAGGTTCACCTACGAGCAGTACTTC
TRBJ2-2,-,TRBV11-2,-,CASSRRRQANTGELFF,TGTGCCAGCAGCCGAAGGAGACAGGCGAACACCGGGGAGCTGTTTTTT
TRBJ2-4,TRBD1,TRBV27,-,CASSRDRGRGAKNIQYF,TGTGCCAGCAGCAGGGACAGGGGGCGCGGAGCCAAAAACATTCAGTACTTC
TRBJ1-1,-,TRBV6-1,-,CASSEVPPTVVF,TGTGCCAGCAGTGAAGTCCCCCCGACAGTTGTCTTT
TRBJ1-1,-,TRBV28,-,CASSLGHQNTEAFF,TGTGCCAGCAGTTTGGGACACCAGAACACTGAAGCTTTCTTT
TRBJ1-2,-,TRBV7-9,-,CASSLDIANYGYTF,TGTGCCAGCAGCTTAGATATCGCTAACTATGGCTACACCTTC
TRBJ2-7,TRBD1,TRBV5-1,-,CASSLDSGQGFEQYF,TGCGCCAGCAGCTTGGACTCCGGACAGGGGTTCGAGCAGTACTTC
TRBJ2-7,TRBD2,TRBV7-9,-,CASSSRLAGNYEQYF,TGTGCCAGCAGCTCCCGACTAGCGGGGAACTACGAGCAGTACTTC
TRBJ1-5,-,TRBV5-6,-,CASSLASRVGQPQHF,TGTGCCAGCAGCTTGGCTTCCCGGGTCGGGCAGCCCCAGCATTTT
TRBJ2-7,-,TRBV6-5,-,CASTSQGYEQYF,TGTGCCAGCACTTCCCAAGGCTACGAGCAGTACTTC
TRBJ2-1,-,TRBV10-1,-,CASSAEGKGSYNEQFF,TGTGCCAGCAGCGCGGAGGGGAAAGGCTCCTACAATGAGCAGTTCTTC
TRBJ1-6,-,TRBV30,-,CAWRNRARDSPLHF,TGTGCCTGGAGGAACAGGGCTAGGGATTCACCCCTCCACTTT
TRBJ2-1,-,TRBV29-1,-,CSVEGSRERSYNEQFF,TGCAGCGTTGAAGGTTCCCGGGAGCGCTCCTACAATGAGCAGTTCTTC
TRBJ2-2,-,TRBV6-1,-,CASTARAANTGELFF,TGTGCCAGCACAGCTCGAGCGGCGAACACCGGGGAGCTGTTTTTT
TRBJ1-1,-,TRBV2,-,CASERETGTEAFF,TGTGCCAGCGAAAGGGAAACTGGAACTGAAGCTTTCTTT
TRBJ2-5,-,TRBV7-2,-,CASSLQRGAETQYF,TGTGCCAGCAGCTTACAAAGGGGGGCAGAGACCCAGTACTTC
TRBJ2-2,-,TRBV5-1,-,CASSSKGDGELFF,TGCGCCAGCAGCTCAAAGGGGGACGGGGAGCTGTTTTTT
TRBJ1-5,-,TRBV4-2,-,CASSQDRGTQGIQHF,TGTGCCAGCAGCCAAGATCGGGGGACCCAGGGGATCCAGCATTTT
TRBJ1-2,TRBD1,TRBV5-5,few,CASSPDSRTGELDGYTF,TGTGCCAGCAGCCCCGACTCGCGGACAGGGGAATTGGATGGCTACACCTTC
TRBJ2-7,-,TRBV9,-,CASSETYPVYEQYF,TGTGCCAGCAGCGAAACGTATCCCGTATACGAGCAGTACTTC
TRBJ1-4,TRBD1,TRBV19,-,CASTTDRADEKLFF,TGTGCCAGTACCACGGACAGGGCGGATGAAAAACTGTTTTTT
TRBJ1-5,-,TRBV19,-,CASSNSGHRYQPQHF,TGTGCCAGTAGTAATAGTGGCCACAGATATCAGCCCCAGCATTTT
TRBJ2-3,-,TRBV7-6,-,CASSFLTSTDTQYF,TGTGCCAGCAGCTTCCTGACTAGCACAGATACGCAGTATTTT
TRBJ2-7,-,TRBV7-9,few,CASSLRQGEQYF,TGTGCCAGCAGCTTAAGGCAGGGTGAGCAGTACTTC
TRBJ1-1,-,TRBV10-2,-,CASSEIGRRENTEAFF,TGCGCCAGCAGTGAGATTGGGCGACGGGAGAACACTGAAGCTTTCTTT
TRBJ2-1,-,TRBV9,few,CASSALQRNSKYNEQFF,TGTGCCAGCAGCGCTTTACAGAGAAACAGTAAATACAATGAGCAGTTCTTC
TRBJ1-5,TRBD1,TRBV30,-,CAWREWTGGNQPQHF,TGTGCCTGGAGGGAATGGACAGGGGGCAATCAGCCCCAGCATTTT
TRBJ1-1,TRBD1,TRBV7-9,-,CASSSQGPTEAFF,TGTGCCAGCAGCTCACAGGGGCCCACTGAAGCTTTCTTT
TRBJ2-3,TRBD2,TRBV11-2,-,CASSILAGGYFSTDTQYF,TGTGCCAGCAGCATCCTAGCGGGGGGGTATTTTAGCACAGATACGCAGTATTTT
TRBJ1-6,-,TRBV10-3,-,CAISEGTNNSPLHF,TGTGCCATCTCCGAGGGGACAAATAATTCACCCCTCCACTTT
TRBJ1-1,TRBD1,TRBV6-1,-,CASRTGYTEAFF,TGTGCCAGCAGGACAGGGTACACTGAAGCTTTCTTT
TRBJ2-1,-,TRBV20-1,-,CSAMTYNEQFF,TGCAGTGCTATGACCTATAATGAGCAGTTCTTC
TRBJ2-5,TRBD2,TRBV4-1,once,CASSQEGGTSGTQETQYF,TGCGCCAGCAGCCAAGAAGGGGGGACTAGCGGTACTCAAGAGACCCAGTACTTC
TRBJ2-6,-,TRBV5-4,-,CASSFPLSSGANVLTF,TGTGCCAGCAGCTTCCCTCTCAGCTCTGGGGCCAACGTCCTGACTTTC
TRBJ2-2,TRBD2,TRBV7-9,-,CASSLASGISGELFF,TGTGCCAGCAGCTTAGCTAGCGGGATATCCGGGGAGCTGTTTTTT
TRBJ1-2,-,TRBV30,-,CAWSVSGYGYTF,TGTGCCTGGAGTGTTTCCGGCTATGGCTACACCTTC
TRBJ1-6,-,TRBV19,-,CASSIQHNSPLHF,TGTGCCAGTAGTATACAGCATAATTCACCCCTCCACTTT
TRBJ1-4,-,TRBV2,-,CASSRGTGGNEKLFF,TGTGCCAGCAGTCGGGGGACGGGTGGTAATGAAAAACTGTTTTTT